This TCR beta chain stems from a study of STAT5B mutations in CD4+ large granular lymphocyte leukemia. TCRdb's copy holds only in-frame clones and misses some; the assay was immunoSEQ multiplex PCR. This table holds about 34,000 clones, 69% found once. The CDR3 extends over 15 amino acids. Germline CDR1 and CDR2: SGHNT and YYREEE (reference sequence). The V gene lost 1 base and the J gene lost 7 bases, with 14 bases spanning the gap. Sequencing was performed on CD4+ T cells from blood buffy coats. This receptor was taken from a human donor in good health. This sequence joins TRBV5-4 and TRBJ2-2, with D possibly TRBD1 on 5 matching bases. The CDR3 here is CASSLSSGIGGELFF. The CDR3 DNA is TGTGCCAGCAGCTTGTCTTCAGGGATTGGCGGGGAGCTGTTTTTT.